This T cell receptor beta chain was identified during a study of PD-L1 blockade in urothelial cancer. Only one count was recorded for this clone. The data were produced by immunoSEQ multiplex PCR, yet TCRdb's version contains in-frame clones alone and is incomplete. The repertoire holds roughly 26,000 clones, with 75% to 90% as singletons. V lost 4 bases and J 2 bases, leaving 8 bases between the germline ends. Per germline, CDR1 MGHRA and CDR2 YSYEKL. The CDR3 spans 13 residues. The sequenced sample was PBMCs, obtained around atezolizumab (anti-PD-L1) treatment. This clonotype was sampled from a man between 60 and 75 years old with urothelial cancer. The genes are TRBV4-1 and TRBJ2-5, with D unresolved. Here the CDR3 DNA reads TGCGCCAGCAGCCCCGGCGGACAAGAGACCCAGTACTTC. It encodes CASSPGGQETQYF.